Sequencing of this T cell receptor beta chain was carried out in a study of T cell changes during pregnancy in multiple sclerosis. V was clipped by 6 bases and J by 2 bases, with 17 bases between them. CDR1 is MNHEY, CDR2 SVGAGI, per germline. CDR3 length: 15 amino acids. Profiled with immunoSEQ multiplex PCR; TCRdb holds only in-frame clones, not every one. The table has around 88,000 clones, almost 95% seen once. Source: peripheral blood, taken in the first trimester of pregnancy. This receptor was obtained from a female donor with multiple sclerosis, enrolled in a pregnancy study. This chain uses TRBV6-5 with TRBJ2-7, with D perhaps TRBD2 (6 bases). CDR3 DNA sequence: TGTGCCAGCAGCCACGGGGCGGGATTAGCCTACGAGCAGTACTTC. Amino acid sequence: CASSHGAGLAYEQYF.